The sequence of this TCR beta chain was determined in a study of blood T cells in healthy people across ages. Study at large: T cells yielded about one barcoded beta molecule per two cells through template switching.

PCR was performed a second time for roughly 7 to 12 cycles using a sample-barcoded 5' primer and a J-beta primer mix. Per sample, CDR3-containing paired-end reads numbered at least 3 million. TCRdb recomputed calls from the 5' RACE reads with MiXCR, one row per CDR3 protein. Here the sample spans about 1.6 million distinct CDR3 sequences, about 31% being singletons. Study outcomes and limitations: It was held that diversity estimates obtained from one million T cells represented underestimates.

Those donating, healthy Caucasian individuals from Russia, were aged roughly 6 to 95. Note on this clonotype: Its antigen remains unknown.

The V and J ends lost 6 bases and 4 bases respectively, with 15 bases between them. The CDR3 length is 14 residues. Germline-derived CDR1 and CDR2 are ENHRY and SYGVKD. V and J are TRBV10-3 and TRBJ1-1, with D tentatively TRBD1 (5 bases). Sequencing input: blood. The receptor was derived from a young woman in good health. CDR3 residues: CAIRGLKEGTEAFF. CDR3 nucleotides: TGTGCCATCAGGGGACTAAAAGAGGGCACTGAAGCTTTCTTT.